The 32 T cell receptor beta chains below all came from one sample that was sequenced in a study of blood T cell repertoires in COVID-19. Repertoires were generated with immunoSEQ multiplex PCR, while TCRdb's copy carries only in-frame clones and drops some. The data show 50,000 to 75,000 clones, roughly 90% seen once. Material for sequencing was peripheral blood. The receptors here all came from a man older than 75 in a cohort sampled during active COVID-19.

The V call is TRBV5-6, the J call TRBJ1-1; the D is unclear. The CDR3 runs 15 residues. The germline V gene encodes CDR1 SGHDT and CDR2 YYEEEE. Trimming shortened V by 6 bases and J by 1 base, and 16 bases separated the two germline ends. In nucleotides, the CDR3 is TGTGCCAGCACCTTCCTAAGCGGGCGGAACACTGAAGCTTTCTTT. It encodes CASTFLSGRNTEAFF. Together with reference TRBV5-6 and TRBJ1-1, the CDR3 gives the full variable domain: DAGVTQSPTHLIKTRGQQVTLRCSPKSGHDTVSWYQQALGQGPQFIFQYYEEEERQRGNFPDRFSGHQFPNYSSELNVNALLLGDSALYLCASTFLSGRNTEAFFGQGTRLTVV.

The rearrangement joins TRBV28 to TRBJ1-5, with D perhaps matching TRBD1 (6 bases). With 8 bases removed from V and 7 bases from J, the gap between germline ends came to 12 bases. The CDR3 totals 12 residues. CDR1 MDHEN and CDR2 SYDVKM come from the germline V gene. The CDR3, as DNA: TGTGCCAGCGCACAGGGACGGCAGCCCCAGCATTTT. Amino acids: CASAQGRQPQHF.

The V call is TRBV18, the J call TRBJ1-5; D gene unclear. The CDR3 has 14 residues. The germline V gene has CDR1 KGHSH and CDR2 LQKENI. V was trimmed by 5 bases and J by 6 bases, leaving 14 bases between them. CDR3 in amino acids: CASSKVGEGQPQHF. For the CDR3, the DNA is TGTGCCAGCTCAAAGGTCGGAGAAGGTCAGCCCCAGCATTTT.

The chain has TRBV6-2 or TRBV6-3 and TRBJ1-2; 7 bases agree with TRBD1. The germline V gene has CDR1 MNHEY and CDR2 SVGEGT. V was clipped by 2 bases and J by 5 bases; unmatched bases: 11. This CDR3 is 16 amino acids long. CDR3 amino acids: CASSYPLDREPYGYTF. CDR3 nucleotides: TGTGCCAGCAGTTACCCGCTAGACAGGGAACCTTATGGCTACACCTTC.

The chain carries TRBV10-3 and TRBJ2-7; the match to TRBD1 covers 7 bases. V shed 8 bases, J shed 6 bases, and the junction held 4 bases outside the gene matches. Germline V gene sequence: CDR1 ENHRY, CDR2 SYGVKD. This CDR3 comprises 11 residues. The DNA for the CDR3 is TGTGCCATCTCCAGGGGGAGCGAGCAGTACTTC. Translation: CAISRGSEQYF.

J is TRBJ2-1 and V is TRBV7-2; 8 bases are shared with TRBD2. The junction had 16 bases not matched to a gene; V was cut back by 4 bases and J by 5 bases. The CDR3 is made up of 18 amino acids. In germline, CDR1 is SGHTA, CDR2 FQGNSA. The CDR3 DNA follows: TGTGCCAGCAGCTGGGGTAGTCAGCGGGGGCCTTACAACAATGAGCAGTTCTTC. Translating gives CASSWGSQRGPYNNEQFF.

This chain connects TRBV27 to TRBJ2-7; 7 positions agree with TRBD1. Germline V gene data show CDR1 as MNHEY and CDR2 as SMNVEV (reference sequence). J lost 3 bases, V lost 6 bases, and 5 bases had no gene match. The CDR3 runs to 13 residues. CDR3 sequence (DNA): TGTGCCAGCAGGGGGACAGCTAGCTACGAGCAGTACTTC. Residues: CASRGTASYEQYF.

The V and J genes are TRBV7-9 and TRBJ1-4; D is uncertain. Germline V gene sequence: CDR1 SEHNR, CDR2 FQNEAQ (reference sequence). The CDR3 contains 15 residues. V lost 2 bases, J lost 8 bases, and 15 bases lay in between. In DNA, the CDR3 is TGTGCCAGCAGCTTATCTGCGGTGTCCGGGGAAAAACTGTTTTTT. Protein: CASSLSAVSGEKLFF.

J is TRBJ1-1 and V is TRBV27, with 8 bases aligning to TRBD1. V was pared by 2 bases and J by 4 bases, with 3 bases of the junction left unmatched. There are 14 residues in the CDR3. Per germline, CDR1 MNHEY and CDR2 SMNVEV (reference sequence). CDR3 sequence (DNA): TGTGCCAGCAGTTTACAGGGGGCTGGCACTGAAGCTTTCTTT. This translates into CASSLQGAGTEAFF.

This clone was counted only a few times. J is TRBJ1-1 and V is TRBV3-1 (or the pseudogene TRBV3-2); no firm D call. V was cut by 4 bases and J by 1 base, with 13 bases left in between. The CDR3 sequence is 15 residues long. Germline V gene lookup returns CDR1 LGHDT and CDR2 YNNKEL (reference sequence). The CDR3 region has the DNA TGTGCCAGCAGCCCCCGGGAGAGACCGAACACTGAAGCTTTCTTT. Translating it yields CASSPRERPNTEAFF.

The V call is TRBV5-8, the J call TRBJ2-7; TRBD1 aligns across 10 bases. The CDR3 has 15 amino acids. CDR1 is SGHTS and CDR2 is YDEGEE in the germline V gene. V lost 4 bases to trimming and J lost 0 bases; unmatched junction nucleotides: 4. DNA for the CDR3: TGTGCCAGCAGCCGCCGGGACAGGGGCTCCTACGAGCAGTACTTC. Its protein is CASSRRDRGSYEQYF.

The chain links TRBV6-5 to TRBJ1-1, with 8 bases lining up with TRBD1. Trimming at V came to 2 bases and at J to 1 base, leaving 0 bases not matched to a gene. Looked up from germline, CDR1 is MNHEY and CDR2 is SVGAGI. The CDR3 runs 14 residues. The CDR3 coding sequence is TGTGCCAGCAGTTACGGACAGGGGAACACTGAAGCTTTCTTT. Residues: CASSYGQGNTEAFF.

This rearrangement joins TRBV7-9 to TRBJ2-2; TRBD2 matches 7 bases. J lost 1 base, V lost 3 bases, and 2 bases had no gene match. This CDR3 region has 15 residues. Germline loops: CDR1 SEHNR, CDR2 FQNEAQ (reference sequence). The CDR3: CASSFQRGNTGELFF. In nucleotides, the CDR3 is TGTGCCAGCAGCTTCCAGCGGGGGAACACCGGGGAGCTGTTTTTT.

The gene calls are TRBV5-1 and TRBJ2-5, with 8 bases lining up with TRBD2. The J segment lost 4 bases and the V segment lost 2 bases, leaving 7 bases of the junction unmatched. In germline, CDR1 is SGHRS, CDR2 YFSETQ. This CDR3 contains 15 residues. The DNA of the CDR3 is TGCGCCAGCAGCTTCCCGGGACTAGTGCGAGAGACCCAGTACTTC. Translation: CASSFPGLVRETQYF.

Only one count was recorded for this clone. The J gene is TRBJ2-7, the V gene TRBV5-1; 10 bases align to TRBD1. The CDR3 is made up of 14 amino acids. Looked up from germline, CDR1 is SGHRS and CDR2 is YFSETQ. V trimming: 4 bases; J trimming: 3 bases; junction bases outside the gene matches: 4. CDR3 loop: CASSLRTGGYEQYF. CDR3 coding DNA: TGCGCCAGCAGCCTCAGGACAGGGGGCTACGAGCAGTACTTC.

The chain links TRBV4-3 to TRBJ1-2, with 7 bases identical to TRBD1. Germline trimming cut 1 base from V and 4 bases from J; bases unmatched to any gene: 6. Germline loops: CDR1 LGHNA, CDR2 YSLEER. The CDR3 spans 15 residues. CDR3 sequence reads: CASSQGDSGVYGYTF. The CDR3 nucleotides read TGCGCCAGCAGCCAAGGGGACAGTGGGGTCTATGGCTACACCTTC.

The rearrangement links TRBV19 to TRBJ2-7, with 10 bases aligning to TRBD1. The CDR3 has 14 residues. V lost 5 bases and J lost 4; bases outside the gene matches: 5. The germline CDR1 and CDR2 sequences are LNHDA and SQIVND (reference sequence). The CDR3 DNA is TGTGCCAGTAGTGTCCGACAGGGGGCTTACGAGCAGTACTTC. Translated, it gives CASSVRQGAYEQYF.

In its sample, this clone was seen once. The gene calls are TRBV6-4 and TRBJ2-3, with D uncertain. CDR3 size: 13 residues. V was clipped by 6 bases and J by 0 bases, with 7 bases between them. CDR1 and CDR2 from the germline V gene are MRHNA and SNTAGT. DNA of the CDR3: TGTGCCAGCAGCCTCGAGAGCACAGATACGCAGTATTTT. This encodes CASSLESTDTQYF.

V usage is TRBV4-3 and J usage is TRBJ2-7; tentative D call: TRBD1 (5 bases). The CDR3 has 15 amino acids. Trimming removed 0 bases from V and 9 bases from J, with 18 bases in between. CDR1 LGHNA and CDR2 YSLEER come from the germline V gene. CDR3 amino acids: CASSQDGQGLRGQYF. Here the CDR3 DNA reads TGCGCCAGCAGCCAAGATGGACAAGGCCTACGAGGGCAGTACTTC.

The CDR3 DNA reads TGTGCCAGCTCACCCGGGACAGGGTTCGACAATGAGCAGTTCTTC. It specifies CASSPGTGFDNEQFF. The chain joins TRBV18 to TRBJ2-1, with TRBD1 matching 9 bases. Trimming took 3 bases from V and 5 from J; bases not matched to a gene: 5. This CDR3 region has 15 residues. Per germline, CDR1 KGHSH and CDR2 LQKENI.

The J gene is TRBJ1-5, the V gene TRBV5-4; 12 bases are shared with TRBD1. The ends lost 3 bases at V and 7 bases at J; junction bases unmatched: 5. The CDR3 is made up of 15 amino acids. Germline values: CDR1 SGHNT, CDR2 YYREEE (reference sequence). CDR3 amino acids: CASSWDRGPAQPQHF. The CDR3, as DNA: TGTGCCAGCAGCTGGGACAGGGGGCCAGCGCAGCCCCAGCATTTT.

The chain links TRBV11-2 to TRBJ2-1; no definite D call. Trimming stripped 5 bases from V and 2 bases from J, with 13 bases between. Germline CDR1 is SGHAT and CDR2 is FQNNGV. CDR3 size: 15 residues. CDR3 nucleotide sequence: TGTGCCAGCAGCCGAGGAGCCCTACCCTACAATGAGCAGTTCTTC. Its translation is CASSRGALPYNEQFF.

This clone has only one observation. The V call is TRBV2, the J call TRBJ1-2; D gene ambiguous. Trimming shortened V by 7 bases and J by 4 bases, and 10 bases separated the two germline ends. The CDR3 length is 12 residues. Germline values: CDR1 SNHLY, CDR2 FYNNEI. The CDR3 bases are TGTGCCAGCACGTTGGAGAGCTATGGCTACACCTTC. Translation gives CASTLESYGYTF. Based on the CDR3 plus reference TRBV2 and TRBJ1-2, the full variable domain is EPEVTQTPSHQVTQMGQEVILRCVPISNHLYFYWYRQILGQKVEFLVSFYNNEISEKSEIFDDQFSVERPDGSNFTLKIRSTKLEDSAMYFCASTLESYGYTFGSGTRLTVV.

This chain connects TRBV5-4 to TRBJ1-1; D not certain. The CDR3 extends over 13 amino acids. Germline V gene lookup returns CDR1 SGHNT and CDR2 YYREEE (reference sequence). Trimming removed 0 bases from V and 4 bases from J, with 7 bases in between. The CDR3 sequence is CASSLGLSTEAFF. For the CDR3, the DNA is TGTGCCAGCAGCTTGGGTCTTAGCACTGAAGCTTTCTTT.

This chain joins TRBV14 and TRBJ2-1, with unresolved D. The ends were cut back, 1 base at V and 3 bases at J, with 4 bases in the middle. There are 13 residues in the CDR3. CDR1 is SGHDN, CDR2 FVKESK, per germline. The CDR3 DNA reads TGTGCCAGCAGCCAAGGACACTACAATGAGCAGTTCTTC. It specifies CASSQGHYNEQFF.

The chain has TRBV9 and TRBJ1-1; D call uncertain. Between the trimmed V and J ends, which lost 0 bases and 0 bases, there was a span of 9 bases. The CDR3 runs to 15 residues. Germline loops: CDR1 SGDLS, CDR2 YYNGEE. The CDR3 is CASSVAPGMNTEAFF. As DNA, the CDR3 is TGTGCCAGCAGCGTAGCGCCGGGGATGAACACTGAAGCTTTCTTT. The variable domain in full, completed from reference TRBV9 and TRBJ1-1, reads DSGVTQTPKHLITATGQRVTLRCSPRSGDLSVYWYQQSLDQGLQFLIQYYNGEERAKGNILERFSAQQFPDLHSELNLSSLELGDSALYFCASSVAPGMNTEAFFGQGTRLTVV.

V gene TRBV3-1 (or the pseudogene TRBV3-2) combines with J gene TRBJ2-1; 8 positions match TRBD2. Germline values: CDR1 LGHDT, CDR2 YNNKEL (reference sequence). Germline trimming cut 0 bases from V and 10 bases from J; bases unmatched to any gene: 11. The length of the CDR3 is 16 residues. CDR3 DNA sequence: TGTGCCAGCAGCCAAGATCTCAAGCGGGGGTCTCGCGAGCAGTTCTTC. This gives the protein CASSQDLKRGSREQFF.

J is TRBJ2-1 and V is TRBV2; TRBD2 matches 10 bases. V lost 3 bases, J lost 8 bases, and 10 bases stayed unmatched. The CDR3 sequence is 16 residues long. Germline V gene sequence: CDR1 SNHLY, CDR2 FYNNEI. CDR3 amino acids: CASSDPRTSGFDEQFF. CDR3 nucleotide sequence: TGTGCCAGCAGTGACCCGAGGACTAGCGGCTTCGATGAGCAGTTCTTC.

The rearrangement joins TRBV7-2 to TRBJ1-1, with 8 bases identical to TRBD1. Germline lookup yields CDR1 SGHTA and CDR2 FQGNSA. Trimming removed 6 bases from V and 6 bases from J; junction bases left unmatched: 3. The CDR3 runs 12 residues. CDR3 protein: CASRRTGPEAFF. The CDR3, as DNA: TGTGCCAGCAGAAGGACAGGGCCTGAAGCTTTCTTT.

This rearrangement joins TRBV14 to TRBJ1-1; D is possibly TRBD1 (5 bases). Per the germline V gene, CDR1 is SGHDN and CDR2 is FVKESK. V lost 0 bases and J 4 bases, leaving 9 bases between the germline ends. The CDR3 runs to 14 residues. The CDR3 loop reads CASSQDPGGTEAFF. CDR3 coding DNA: TGTGCCAGCAGCCAAGATCCGGGGGGCACTGAAGCTTTCTTT.

The gene calls are TRBV6-5 and TRBJ2-5; the match to TRBD1 covers 9 bases. Trimming cost V 7 bases and J 1 base; bases outside gene matches: 7. CDR1 and CDR2 (germline): MNHEY, SVGAGI. The CDR3 is 15 residues long. CDR3 in DNA: TGTGCCAGCACCCCACAGGGGGCTGCCCAAGAGACCCAGTACTTC. Its protein is CASTPQGAAQETQYF.

The rearrangement uses TRBV30 and TRBJ1-6; tentative D call: TRBD1 (5 bases). V gave up 0 bases and J gave up 4 bases, with 7 bases separating them. The germline CDR1 and CDR2 sequences are GTSNPN and SVGIG (reference sequence). The CDR3 totals 14 residues. CDR3 bases: TGTGCCTGGAGTGTACAGGTTTATAATTCACCCCTCCACTTT. Translated: CAWSVQVYNSPLHF. Using reference TRBV30 and TRBJ1-6 for the parts outside the CDR3, the full variable domain is SQTIHQWPATLVQPVGSPLSLECTVEGTSNPNLYWYRQAAGRGLQLLFYSVGIGQISSEVPQNLSASRPQDRQFILSSKKLLLSDSGFYLCAWSVQVYNSPLHFGNGTRLTVT.